This TCR beta chain was documented in a study of post-analysis software for immune sequencing data. Findings and caveats of the study: Patients had higher frequencies than controls of roughly 5 TRBV segments, including TRBV5-6, TRBV5-1 and TRBV20-1.

The CDR3 totals 15 residues. J lost 2 bases, V lost 1 base, and 1 base had no gene match. Germline V gene lookup returns CDR1 LNHNV and CDR2 YYDKDF (reference sequence). Unique molecular identifiers featured in each of the TCR beta cDNA libraries. cDNA molecules numbering about 480,000 came from about 0.94 to 9.7 million T cells. TCRdb re-called the PCR reads through MiXCR, storing one row per CDR3 protein. There are about 620,000 distinct CDR3 sequences in the sample; roughly two fifths occur only once, and around 1.7% lies in the top ten. Comment on this clonotype: As yet, its antigen is unknown.

The clonotype comes from a girl aged 10-17 years with multiple sclerosis. Input material: blood. The rearrangement joins TRBV15 to TRBJ1-2, with TRBD1 identical over 10 bases. CDR3 sequence (DNA): TGTGCCACCAGCAGAGGGGACAGGGGAAACTATGGCTACACCTTC. Translating gives CATSRGDRGNYGYTF.